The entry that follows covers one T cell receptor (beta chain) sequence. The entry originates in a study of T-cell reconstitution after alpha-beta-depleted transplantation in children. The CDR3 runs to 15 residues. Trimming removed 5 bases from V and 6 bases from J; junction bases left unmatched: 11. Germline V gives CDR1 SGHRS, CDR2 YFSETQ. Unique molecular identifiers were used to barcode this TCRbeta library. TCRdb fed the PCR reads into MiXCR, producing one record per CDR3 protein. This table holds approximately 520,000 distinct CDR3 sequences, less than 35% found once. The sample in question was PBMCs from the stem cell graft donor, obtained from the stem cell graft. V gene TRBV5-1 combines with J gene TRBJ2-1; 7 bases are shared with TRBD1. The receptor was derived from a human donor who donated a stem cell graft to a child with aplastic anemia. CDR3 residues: CASRTTGDPGNEQFF. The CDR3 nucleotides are TGCGCCAGCAGAACTACAGGGGATCCGGGCAATGAGCAGTTCTTC.